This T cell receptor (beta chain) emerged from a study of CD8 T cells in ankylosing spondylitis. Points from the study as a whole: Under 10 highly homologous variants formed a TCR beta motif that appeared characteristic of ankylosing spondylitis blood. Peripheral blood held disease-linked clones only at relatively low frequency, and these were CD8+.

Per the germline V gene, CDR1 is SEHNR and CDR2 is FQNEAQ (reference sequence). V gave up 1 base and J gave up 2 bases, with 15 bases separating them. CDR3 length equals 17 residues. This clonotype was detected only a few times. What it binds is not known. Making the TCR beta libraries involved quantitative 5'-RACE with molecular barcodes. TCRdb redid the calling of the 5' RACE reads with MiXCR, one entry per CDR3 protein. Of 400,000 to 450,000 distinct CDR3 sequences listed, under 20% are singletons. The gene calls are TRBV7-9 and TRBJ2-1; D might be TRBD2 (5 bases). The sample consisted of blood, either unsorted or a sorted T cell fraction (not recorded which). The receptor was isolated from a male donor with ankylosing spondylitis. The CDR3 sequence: CASSLGKRERAYNEQFF. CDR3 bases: TGTGCCAGCAGCTTAGGGAAACGGGAAAGGGCCTACAATGAGCAGTTCTTC.